The 9 T cell receptor beta chains listed next were all sequenced from one sample in a study of T cells after yellow fever vaccination. TCRdb reprocessed the 5' RACE reads via MiXCR and lists one record per CDR3 protein. Of about 150,000 distinct CDR3 sequences in the sample, about 6.9% were seen once. The sequencing here drew on CD4+ T cells sorted from PBMCs, taken 10 days after the yellow fever booster vaccination. Receptors were obtained from a man in his thirties or forties who received the YFV17D yellow fever vaccine.

This chain links TRBV20-1 with TRBJ2-3, with 8 bases identical to TRBD1. The CDR3 contains 14 residues. V shed 6 bases, J shed 6 bases, and the junction held 11 bases outside the gene matches. Germline loops: CDR1 DFQATT, CDR2 SNEGSKA (reference sequence). CDR3 sequence reads: CSANGQGEADTQYF. In DNA form, the CDR3 reads TGCAGTGCCAACGGACAGGGCGAGGCGGATACGCAGTATTTT.

This clonotype occurred many times. This rearrangement joins TRBV5-5 to TRBJ1-1; D is ambiguous. Germline V gives CDR1 SGHKS, CDR2 YYEKEE (reference sequence). Trimming took off 2 bases at V and 4 bases at J, with 9 bases between the two ends. This CDR3 is 13 amino acids long. The CDR3 loop is CASSFSLGTEAFF. The CDR3 DNA reads TGTGCCAGCAGCTTCTCTCTAGGCACTGAAGCTTTCTTT.

This clonotype was seen many times. The rearrangement uses TRBV25-1 and TRBJ2-7; 9 bases agree with TRBD1. The V gene end was trimmed by 6 bases and the J gene end by 0 bases; junction bases not matched to a gene: 0. CDR1 and CDR2 (germline): MGHDK, SYGVNS. CDR3 length: 13 amino acids. For the CDR3, the DNA is TGTGCCAGCAGGACAGGGGGCTCCTACGAGCAGTACTTC. Protein sequence: CASRTGGSYEQYF.

At least ten counts were recorded for this clonotype. The chain uses TRBV6-2 or TRBV6-3 and TRBJ2-3; TRBD2 matches at 9 bases. The CDR3 totals 20 residues. The V and J ends lost 2 bases and 3 bases, in that order; junction bases with no gene match: 18. Germline V lookup: CDR1 MNHEY, CDR2 SVGEGT. The CDR3 sequence is CASSYPQRKSSGSLTDTQYF. CDR3 sequence (DNA): TGTGCCAGCAGTTACCCCCAGCGGAAGAGTAGCGGGAGTTTGACAGATACGCAGTATTTT.

This clonotype was observed many times. The chain carries TRBV5-1 and TRBJ2-5; TRBD1 aligns across 9 bases. J was trimmed by 6 bases and V by 4 bases; bases with no gene match: 13. Germline-derived CDR1 and CDR2 are SGHRS and YFSETQ. The CDR3 covers 16 residues. In DNA form, the CDR3 reads TGCGCCAGCAGCGCGGAAGCACAGGGGGCGTCAAAGACCCAGTACTTC. Its translation: CASSAEAQGASKTQYF.

This clonotype was observed a handful of times. The chain joins TRBV15 to TRBJ2-5; no reliable D call. V was shortened by 3 bases and J by 5 bases, with 13 bases between the two germline ends. The CDR3 loop spans 14 amino acids. Germline lookup yields CDR1 LNHNV and CDR2 YYDKDF (reference sequence). CDR3 sequence reads: CATSSEEIGETQYF. Here the CDR3 DNA reads TGTGCCACCAGCAGCGAAGAGATAGGGGAGACCCAGTACTTC.

This clonotype was counted ten times or more. The chain has TRBV24-1 and TRBJ1-1; D uncertain. CDR1 and CDR2 (germline): KGHDR, SFDVKD. Trimming left V 6 bases short and J 7 bases short, with 8 bases between. The CDR3 runs 11 residues. This CDR3 is CATSMDNEAFF. CDR3 nucleotides: TGTGCCACCAGTATGGATAATGAAGCTTTCTTT.

This clonotype was found a few times. The chain links TRBV10-3 to TRBJ2-7, with TRBD2 matching 8 bases. The junction had 8 bases not matched to a gene; V was cut back by 3 bases and J by 1 base. Germline V CDR1 and CDR2: ENHRY, SYGVKD. This CDR3 is 16 amino acids long. The DNA of the CDR3 is TGTGCCATCAGTGATCTGACGGGGGGGGCGTCCTACGAGCAGTACTTC. It encodes CAISDLTGGASYEQYF.

Turning to this clonotype: A much bigger clone sits one base away, suggesting this may be a read error. This chain uses TRBV10-2 with TRBJ2-1, with 9 bases aligning to TRBD2. In germline, CDR1 is WSHSY, CDR2 SAAADI. There are 14 residues in the CDR3. The CDR3 nucleotides read TGCGCCAGAAGTGAGGCGGGAGGGGTCAATGAGCAGTTCTTC. Translation: CARSEAGGVNEQFF.